The rows below give T cell receptor beta chains drawn from one sample of a study of cytomegalovirus exposure and HLA in healthy donors. Assay: immunoSEQ multiplex PCR; the TCRdb copy retains only in-frame clones and omits some. The table includes under 200,000 clones, over 60% detected once. The sample was PBMCs. The source is a woman between 45 and 60 years old in good health and CMV-seronegative. The CDR3 runs from the conserved cysteine through the conserved F or W. The D gene is left open where the match is weak. Expanded clones get a size class; other rows say once, few or many, or leave the size out.

TRBD1	TRBV5-1	NA	TRBJ2-1	TGCGCCAGCAGCCAGGACAGGGGGGGAGTGGGTGAGCAGTTCTTC	CASSQDRGGVGEQFF
TRBD2	TRBV5-6	NA	TRBJ2-1	TGTGCCAGCAGCTTAAGCCTAGCGGGGACAAATGAGCAGTTCTTC	CASSLSLAGTNEQFF
NA	TRBV19	NA	TRBJ1-4	TGTGCCACCAAACGTTCGGCAACTAATGAAAAACTGTTTTTT	CATKRSATNEKLFF
TRBD1	TRBV9	NA	TRBJ2-7	TGTGCCAGCAGCAGAACCGGGACAGGGGGGACGTCCTACGAGCAGTACTTC	CASSRTGTGGTSYEQYF
NA	TRBV7-8	NA	TRBJ2-1	TGTGCCAGCAGCTTAATTAGCGGATCCTACAATGAGCAGTTCTTC	CASSLISGSYNEQFF
TRBD1	TRBV10-2	NA	TRBJ1-2	TGCGCCAGCAGTGAGCTACAGGGGGCCTATGGCTACACCTTC	CASSELQGAYGYTF
NA	TRBV6-1	once	TRBJ1-1	TGTGCCAGCATGATAGGGGGTCTACCCCATGCTTTCTTT	CASMIGGLPHAFF
TRBD1	TRBV4-2	NA	TRBJ2-3	TGTGCCAGCAGCCAGCAGGACAGGGGGCCAGATACGCAGTATTTT	CASSQQDRGPDTQYF
TRBD1	TRBV19	NA	TRBJ1-1	TGTGCCAGTAGTATCACGGGACAGCCCGTTGCTGAAGCTTTCTTT	CASSITGQPVAEAFF
TRBD2	TRBV2	few	TRBJ2-5	TGTGCCAGCAGTGCGACTAGCGGGGGAGGGGAGACCCAGTACTTC	CASSATSGGGETQYF